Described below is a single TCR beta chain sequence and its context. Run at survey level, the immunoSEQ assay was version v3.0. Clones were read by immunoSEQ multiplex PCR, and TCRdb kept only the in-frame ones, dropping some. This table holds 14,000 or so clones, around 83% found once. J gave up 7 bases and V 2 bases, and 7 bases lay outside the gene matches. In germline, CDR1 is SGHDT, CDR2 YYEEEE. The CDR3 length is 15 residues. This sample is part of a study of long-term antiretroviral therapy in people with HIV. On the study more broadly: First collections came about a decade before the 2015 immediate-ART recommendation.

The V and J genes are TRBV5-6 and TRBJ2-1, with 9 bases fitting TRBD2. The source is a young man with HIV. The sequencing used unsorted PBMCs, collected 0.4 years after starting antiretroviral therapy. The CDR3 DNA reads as TGTGCCAGCAGCTTTCTTGCGGGGGGGTTTAATGAGCAGTTCTTC. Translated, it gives CASSFLAGGFNEQFF.